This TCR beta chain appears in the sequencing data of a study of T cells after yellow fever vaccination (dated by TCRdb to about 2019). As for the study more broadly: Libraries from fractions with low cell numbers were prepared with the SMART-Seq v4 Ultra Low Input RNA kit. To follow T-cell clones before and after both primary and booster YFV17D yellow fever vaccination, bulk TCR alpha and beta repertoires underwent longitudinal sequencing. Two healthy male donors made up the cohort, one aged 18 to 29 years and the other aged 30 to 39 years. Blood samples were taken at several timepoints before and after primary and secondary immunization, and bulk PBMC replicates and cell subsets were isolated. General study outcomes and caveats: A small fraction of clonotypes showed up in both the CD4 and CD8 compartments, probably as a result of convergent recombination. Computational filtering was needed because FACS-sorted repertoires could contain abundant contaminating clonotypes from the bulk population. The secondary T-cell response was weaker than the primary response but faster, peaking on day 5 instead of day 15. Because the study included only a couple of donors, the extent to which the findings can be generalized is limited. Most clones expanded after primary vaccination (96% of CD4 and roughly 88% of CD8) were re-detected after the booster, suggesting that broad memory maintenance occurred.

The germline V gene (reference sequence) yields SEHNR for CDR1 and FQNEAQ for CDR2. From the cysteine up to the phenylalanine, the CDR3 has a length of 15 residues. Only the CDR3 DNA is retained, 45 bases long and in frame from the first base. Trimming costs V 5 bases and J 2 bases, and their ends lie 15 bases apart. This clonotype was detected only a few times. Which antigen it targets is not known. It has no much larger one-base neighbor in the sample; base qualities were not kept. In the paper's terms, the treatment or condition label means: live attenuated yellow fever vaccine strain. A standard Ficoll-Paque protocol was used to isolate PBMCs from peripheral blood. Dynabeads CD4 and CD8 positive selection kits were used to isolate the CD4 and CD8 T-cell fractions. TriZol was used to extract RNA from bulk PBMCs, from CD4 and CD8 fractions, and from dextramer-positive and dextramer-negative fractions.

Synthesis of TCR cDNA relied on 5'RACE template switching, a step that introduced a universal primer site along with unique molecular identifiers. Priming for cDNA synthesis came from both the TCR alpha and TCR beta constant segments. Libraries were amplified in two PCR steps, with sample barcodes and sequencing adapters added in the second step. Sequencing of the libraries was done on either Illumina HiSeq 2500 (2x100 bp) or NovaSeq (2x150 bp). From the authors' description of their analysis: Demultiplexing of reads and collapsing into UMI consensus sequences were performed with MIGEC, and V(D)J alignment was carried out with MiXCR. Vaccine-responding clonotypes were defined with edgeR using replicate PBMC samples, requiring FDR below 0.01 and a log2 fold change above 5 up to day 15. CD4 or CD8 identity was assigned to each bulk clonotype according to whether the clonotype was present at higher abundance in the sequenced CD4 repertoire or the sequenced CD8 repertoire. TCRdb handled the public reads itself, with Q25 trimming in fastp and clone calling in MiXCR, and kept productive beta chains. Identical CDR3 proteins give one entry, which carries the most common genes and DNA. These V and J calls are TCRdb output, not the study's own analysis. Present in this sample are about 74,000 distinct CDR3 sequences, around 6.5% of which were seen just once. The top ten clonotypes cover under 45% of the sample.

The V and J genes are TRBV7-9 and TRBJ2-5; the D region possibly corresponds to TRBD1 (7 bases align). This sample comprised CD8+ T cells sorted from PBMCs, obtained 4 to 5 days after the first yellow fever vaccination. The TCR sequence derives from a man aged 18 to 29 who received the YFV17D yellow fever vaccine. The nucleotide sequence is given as TGTGCCAGCAGCCCTAGACAGGGAGGACAAGAGACCCAGTACTTC. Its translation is CASSPRQGGQETQYF.